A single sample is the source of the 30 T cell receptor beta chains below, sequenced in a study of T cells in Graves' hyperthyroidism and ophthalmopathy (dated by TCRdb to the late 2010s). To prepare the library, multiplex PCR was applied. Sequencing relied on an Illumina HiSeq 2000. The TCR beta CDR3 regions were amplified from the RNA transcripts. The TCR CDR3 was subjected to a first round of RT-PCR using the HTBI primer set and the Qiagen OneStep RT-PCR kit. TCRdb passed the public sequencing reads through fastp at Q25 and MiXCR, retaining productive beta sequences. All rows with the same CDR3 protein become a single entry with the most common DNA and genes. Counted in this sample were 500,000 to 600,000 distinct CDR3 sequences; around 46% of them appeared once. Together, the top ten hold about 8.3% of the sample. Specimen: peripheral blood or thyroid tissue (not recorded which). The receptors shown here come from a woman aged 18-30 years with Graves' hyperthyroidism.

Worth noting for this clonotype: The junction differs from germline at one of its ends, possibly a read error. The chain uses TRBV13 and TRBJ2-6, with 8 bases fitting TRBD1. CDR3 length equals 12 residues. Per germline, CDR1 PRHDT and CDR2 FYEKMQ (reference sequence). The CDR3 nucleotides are TGTGCCAGCAGCTCGGACAGGGACACTGAAGCTTTC. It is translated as CASSSDRDTEAF.

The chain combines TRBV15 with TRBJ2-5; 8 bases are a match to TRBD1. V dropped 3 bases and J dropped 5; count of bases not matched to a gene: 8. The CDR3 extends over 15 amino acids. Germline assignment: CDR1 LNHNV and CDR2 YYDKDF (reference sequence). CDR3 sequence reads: CATSSGRGPRETQYF. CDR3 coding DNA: TGTGCCACCAGCAGCGGCAGGGGGCCGCGGGAGACCCAGTACTTC.

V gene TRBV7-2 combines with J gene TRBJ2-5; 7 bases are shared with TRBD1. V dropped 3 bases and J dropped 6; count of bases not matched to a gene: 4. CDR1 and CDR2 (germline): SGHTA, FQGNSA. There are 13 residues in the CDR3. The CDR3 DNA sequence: TGTGCCAGCAGCTTTGAGGGGGCGAAGACCCAGTACTTC. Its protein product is CASSFEGAKTQYF.

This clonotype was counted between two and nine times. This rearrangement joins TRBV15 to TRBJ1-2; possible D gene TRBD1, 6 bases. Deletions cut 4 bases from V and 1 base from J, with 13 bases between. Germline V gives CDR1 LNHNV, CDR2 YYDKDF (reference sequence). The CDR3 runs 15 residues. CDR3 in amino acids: CATSKLRGINYGYTF. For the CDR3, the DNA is TGTGCCACCAGCAAGTTGAGGGGGATTAACTATGGCTACACCTTC.

CDR3 residues: CASSAEGQGSGGYTF. Written as DNA, the CDR3 is TGTGCCAGCAGCGCGGAAGGACAGGGGAGTGGTGGCTACACCTTC. The genes are TRBV7-2 and TRBJ1-2, with 9 bases identical to TRBD1. The germline gives CDR1 SGHTA, CDR2 FQGNSA. V trimming: 5 bases; J trimming: 7 bases; junction bases outside the gene matches: 11. The length of the CDR3 is 15 residues.

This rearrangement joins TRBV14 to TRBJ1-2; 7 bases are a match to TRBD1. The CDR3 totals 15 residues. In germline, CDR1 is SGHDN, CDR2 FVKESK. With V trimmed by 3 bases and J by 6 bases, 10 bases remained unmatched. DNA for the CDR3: TGTGCCAGCAGCCATCGGACAGGTGGGTACCATGGCTACACCTTC. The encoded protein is CASSHRTGGYHGYTF. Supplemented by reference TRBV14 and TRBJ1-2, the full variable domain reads EAGVTQFPSHSVIEKGQTVTLRCDPISGHDNLYWYRRVMGKEIKFLLHFVKESKQDESGMPNNRFLAERTGGTYSTLKVQPAELEDSGVYFCASSHRTGGYHGYTFGSGTRLTVV.

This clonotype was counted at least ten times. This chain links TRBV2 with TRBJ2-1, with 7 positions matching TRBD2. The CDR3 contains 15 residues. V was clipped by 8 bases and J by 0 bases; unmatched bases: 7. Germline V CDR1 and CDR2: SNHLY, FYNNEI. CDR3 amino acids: CASDRGGSSYNEQFF. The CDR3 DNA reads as TGTGCCAGCGATCGTGGCGGGAGCTCCTACAATGAGCAGTTCTTC.

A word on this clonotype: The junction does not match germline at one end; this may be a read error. In DNA, the CDR3 is TGTGCCAGCAGGGACGCCGGCGGGACAGGGGACCATTTT. Encoded protein: CASRDAGGTGDHF. This sequence joins TRBV6-5 and TRBJ1-3, with 10 bases identical to TRBD1. CDR1 is MNHEY, CDR2 SVGAGI, per germline. The CDR3 totals 13 residues.

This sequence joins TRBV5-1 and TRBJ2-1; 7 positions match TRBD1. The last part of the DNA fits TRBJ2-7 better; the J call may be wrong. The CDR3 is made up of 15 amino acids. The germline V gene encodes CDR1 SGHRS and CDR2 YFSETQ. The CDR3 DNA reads TGCGCCAGCAGCTTGACAGGGGAGTCCTACAATGAGCAGTACTTC. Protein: CASSLTGESYNEQYF.

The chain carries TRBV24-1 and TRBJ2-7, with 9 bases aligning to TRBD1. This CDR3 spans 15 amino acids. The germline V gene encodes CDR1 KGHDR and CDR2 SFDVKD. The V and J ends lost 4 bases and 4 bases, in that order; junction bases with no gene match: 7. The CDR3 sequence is CATSEAGTGRYEQYF. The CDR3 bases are TGTGCCACCAGTGAAGCCGGGACAGGGAGGTACGAGCAGTACTTC.

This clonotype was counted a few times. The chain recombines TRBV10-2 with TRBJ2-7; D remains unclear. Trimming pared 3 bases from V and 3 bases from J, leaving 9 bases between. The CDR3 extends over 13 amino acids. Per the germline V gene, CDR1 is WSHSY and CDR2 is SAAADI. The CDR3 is CASSEQTLYEQYF. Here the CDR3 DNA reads TGCGCCAGCAGTGAACAGACTCTCTACGAGCAGTACTTC.

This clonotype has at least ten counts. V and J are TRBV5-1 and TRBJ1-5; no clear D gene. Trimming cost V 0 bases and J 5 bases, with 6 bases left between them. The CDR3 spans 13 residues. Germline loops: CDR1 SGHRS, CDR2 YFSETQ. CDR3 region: CASSLDGYQPQHF. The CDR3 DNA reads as TGCGCCAGCAGCTTGGATGGATATCAGCCCCAGCATTTT.

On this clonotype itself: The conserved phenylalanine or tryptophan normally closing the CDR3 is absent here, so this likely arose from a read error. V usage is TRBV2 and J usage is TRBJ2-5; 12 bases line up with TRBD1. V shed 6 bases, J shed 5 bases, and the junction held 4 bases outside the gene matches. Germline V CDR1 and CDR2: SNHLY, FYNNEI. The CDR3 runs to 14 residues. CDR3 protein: CASSGDRGLETQYL. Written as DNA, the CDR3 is TGTGCCAGCAGCGGGGACAGGGGGCTGGAGACCCAGTACTTA.

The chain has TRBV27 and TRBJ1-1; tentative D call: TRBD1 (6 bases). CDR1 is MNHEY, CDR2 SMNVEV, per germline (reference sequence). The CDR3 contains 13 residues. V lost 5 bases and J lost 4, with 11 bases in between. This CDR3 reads CASSTGGGTEAFF. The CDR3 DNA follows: TGTGCCAGCAGTACCGGGGGCGGCACTGAAGCTTTCTTT.

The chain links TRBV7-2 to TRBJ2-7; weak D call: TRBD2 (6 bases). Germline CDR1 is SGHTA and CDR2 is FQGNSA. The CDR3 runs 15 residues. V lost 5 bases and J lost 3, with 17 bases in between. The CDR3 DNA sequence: TGTGCCAGCAGCCCCCGGGGGACCACGCGCTACGAGCAGTACTTC. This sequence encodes CASSPRGTTRYEQYF.

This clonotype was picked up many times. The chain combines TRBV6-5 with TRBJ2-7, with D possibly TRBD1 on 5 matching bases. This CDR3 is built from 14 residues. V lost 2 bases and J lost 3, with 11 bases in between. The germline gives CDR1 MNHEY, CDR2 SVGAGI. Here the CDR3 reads CASSYRRQNYEQYF. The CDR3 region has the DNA TGTGCCAGCAGTTACCGGCGACAGAACTACGAGCAGTACTTC.

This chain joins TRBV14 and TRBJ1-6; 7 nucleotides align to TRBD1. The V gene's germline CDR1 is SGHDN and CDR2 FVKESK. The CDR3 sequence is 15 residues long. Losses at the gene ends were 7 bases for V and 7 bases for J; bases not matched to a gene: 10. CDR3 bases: TGTGCCAGCACCGCGACAGGGAGTAGAAATTCACCCCTCCACTTT. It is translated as CASTATGSRNSPLHF.

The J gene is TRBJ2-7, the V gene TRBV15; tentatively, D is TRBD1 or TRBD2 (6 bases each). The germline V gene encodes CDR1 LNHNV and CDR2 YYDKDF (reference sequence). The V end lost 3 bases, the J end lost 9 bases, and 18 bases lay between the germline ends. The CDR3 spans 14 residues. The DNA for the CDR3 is TGTGCCACCAGCAGCTTGGGGGGCACCCCTGGGCAGTACTTC. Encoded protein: CATSSLGGTPGQYF.

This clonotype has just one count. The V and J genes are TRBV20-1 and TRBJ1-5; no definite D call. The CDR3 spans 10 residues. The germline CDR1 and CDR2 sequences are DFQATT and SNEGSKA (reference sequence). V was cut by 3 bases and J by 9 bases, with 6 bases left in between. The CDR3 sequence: CSASAGPQHF. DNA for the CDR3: TGCAGTGCTAGTGCAGGGCCCCAGCATTTT.

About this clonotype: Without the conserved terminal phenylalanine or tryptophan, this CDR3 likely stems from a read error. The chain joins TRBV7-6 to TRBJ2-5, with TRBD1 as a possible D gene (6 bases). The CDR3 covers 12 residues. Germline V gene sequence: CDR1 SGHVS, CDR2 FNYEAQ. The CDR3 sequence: CASSSPTGAQYL. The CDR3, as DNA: TGCGCCAGCAGCTCCCCGACAGGCGCCCAGTACCTC.

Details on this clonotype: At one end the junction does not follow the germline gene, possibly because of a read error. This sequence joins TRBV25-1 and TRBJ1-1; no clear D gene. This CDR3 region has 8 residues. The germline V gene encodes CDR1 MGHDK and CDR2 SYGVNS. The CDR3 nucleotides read TGTGCCAGCAGTGAATCAGAGTTT. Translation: CASSESEF.

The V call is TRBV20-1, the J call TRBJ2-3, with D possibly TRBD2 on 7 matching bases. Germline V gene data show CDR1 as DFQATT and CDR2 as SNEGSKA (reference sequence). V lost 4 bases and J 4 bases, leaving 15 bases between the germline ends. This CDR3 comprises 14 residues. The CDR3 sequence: CSANRGRESDTQYF. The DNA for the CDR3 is TGCAGTGCTAACCGGGGGCGGGAGTCAGATACGCAGTATTTT.

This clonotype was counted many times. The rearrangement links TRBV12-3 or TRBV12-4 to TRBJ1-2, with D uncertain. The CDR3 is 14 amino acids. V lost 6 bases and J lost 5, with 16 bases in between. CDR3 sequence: CASRHTNGGYGYTF. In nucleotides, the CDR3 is TGTGCCAGCAGGCACACAAACGGAGGGTATGGCTACACCTTC.

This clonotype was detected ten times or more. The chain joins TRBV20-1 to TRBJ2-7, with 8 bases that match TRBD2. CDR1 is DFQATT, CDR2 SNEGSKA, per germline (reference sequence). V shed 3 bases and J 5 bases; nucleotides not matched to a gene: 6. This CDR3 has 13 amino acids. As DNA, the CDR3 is TGCAGTGCTAGGAGCGGGAGCCTAAACGAGCAGTACTTC. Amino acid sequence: CSARSGSLNEQYF.

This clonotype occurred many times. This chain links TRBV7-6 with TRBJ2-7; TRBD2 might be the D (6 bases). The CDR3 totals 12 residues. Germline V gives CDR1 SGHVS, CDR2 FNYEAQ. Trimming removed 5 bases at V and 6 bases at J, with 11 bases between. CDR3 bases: TGTGCCAGCAGCCCGGAGGGAGGCGAGCAGTACTTC. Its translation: CASSPEGGEQYF. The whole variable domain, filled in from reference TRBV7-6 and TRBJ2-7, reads GAGVSQSPRYKVTKRGQDVALRCDPISGHVSLYWYRQALGQGPEFLTYFNYEAQQDKSGLPNDRFSAERPEGSISTLTIQRTEQRDSAMYRCASSPEGGEQYFGPGTRLTVT.

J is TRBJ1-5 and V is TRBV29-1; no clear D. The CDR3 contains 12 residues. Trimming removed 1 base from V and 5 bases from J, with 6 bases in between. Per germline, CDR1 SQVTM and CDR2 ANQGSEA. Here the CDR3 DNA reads TGCAGCGTTGAAGGGCCAGATCAGCCCCAGCATTTT. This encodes CSVEGPDQPQHF. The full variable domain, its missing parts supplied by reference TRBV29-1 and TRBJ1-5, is SAVISQKPSRDICQRGTSLTIQCQVDSQVTMMFWYRQQPGQSLTLIATANQGSEATYESGFVIDKFPISRPNLTFSTLTVSNMSPEDSSIYLCSVEGPDQPQHFGDGTRLSIL.

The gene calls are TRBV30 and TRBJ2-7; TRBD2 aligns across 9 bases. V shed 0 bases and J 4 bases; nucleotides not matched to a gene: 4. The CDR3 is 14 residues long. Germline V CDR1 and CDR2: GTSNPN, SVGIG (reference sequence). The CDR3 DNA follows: TGTGCCTGGAGTGTTCTAGCGGGACCTTACGAGCAGTACTTC. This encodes CAWSVLAGPYEQYF.

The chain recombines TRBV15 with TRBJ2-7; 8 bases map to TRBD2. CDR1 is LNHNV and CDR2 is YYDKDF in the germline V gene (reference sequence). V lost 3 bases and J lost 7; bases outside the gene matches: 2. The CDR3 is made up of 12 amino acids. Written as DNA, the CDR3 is TGTGCCACCAGCAGCCCGGGAGGGGAGCAGTACTTC. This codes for CATSSPGGEQYF.

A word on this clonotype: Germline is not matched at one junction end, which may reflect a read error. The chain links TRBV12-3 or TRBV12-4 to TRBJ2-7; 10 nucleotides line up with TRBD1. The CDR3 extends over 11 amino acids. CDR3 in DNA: TGTGCCAGCAGAACTCACCCGGGACAGGGGTTC. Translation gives CASRTHPGQGF.

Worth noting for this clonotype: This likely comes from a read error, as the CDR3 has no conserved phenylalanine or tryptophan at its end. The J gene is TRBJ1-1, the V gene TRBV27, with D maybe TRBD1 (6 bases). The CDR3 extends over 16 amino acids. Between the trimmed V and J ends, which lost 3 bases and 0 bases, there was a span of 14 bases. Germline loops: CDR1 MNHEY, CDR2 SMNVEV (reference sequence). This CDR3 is CASSFGQYTMNTEAFL. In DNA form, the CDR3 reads TGTGCCAGCAGTTTTGGACAGTACACAATGAACACTGAAGCTTTCCTT.